The 31 T cell receptor beta chains below come from one sample, sequenced in a study of human T cells and chemical hapten exposure. The time point denotes: patch test 3, about 24 weeks after DPC sensitization. Treatment defined: therapeutic diphenylcyclopropenone sensitization with weekly scalp DPC. From the RACE reads, TCRdb called clonotypes with MiXCR, one entry per CDR3 protein. The data hold approximately 160,000 distinct CDR3 sequences, with roughly 26% observed a single time. Sequencing used whole blood, obtained in connection with sensitization to the hapten diphenylcyclopropenone (DPC). Source of these receptors: a woman between 18 and 29 years old with alopecia areata. Some clones in this sample may be carry-over from other donors' samples.

The V call is TRBV12-3 or TRBV12-4, the J call TRBJ1-3; no reliable D call. This CDR3 comprises 17 residues. V lost 0 bases, J lost 0 bases, and 12 bases lay in between. The CDR3 reads CASSLALGGNSGNTIYF. The CDR3 bases are TGTGCCAGCAGTTTAGCCCTCGGCGGCAACTCTGGAAACACCATATATTTT.

This clonotype has only a few counts. V gene TRBV10-3 combines with J gene TRBJ2-7, with D possibly matching TRBD2 (6 bases). CDR1 is ENHRY, CDR2 SYGVKD, per germline. Trimming pared 0 bases from V and 2 bases from J, leaving 11 bases between. The CDR3 has 15 amino acids. CDR3 residues: CAISESIREAYEQYF. The CDR3 DNA follows: TGTGCCATCAGTGAGTCGATCAGGGAGGCCTACGAGCAGTACTTC.

CDR3 region: CASSGGRTSGRLGIQYF. The CDR3 DNA follows: TGTGCCAGCAGTGGAGGCAGGACTAGCGGGAGGTTAGGCATTCAGTACTTC. The chain recombines TRBV27 with TRBJ2-4; 14 nucleotides align to TRBD2. V lost 5 bases to trimming and J lost 9 bases; unmatched junction nucleotides: 12. This CDR3 contains 17 residues. Germline lookup yields CDR1 MNHEY and CDR2 SMNVEV (reference sequence).

The chain employs TRBV9 and TRBJ1-4, with D unclear. The ends were cut back, 2 bases at V and 3 bases at J, with 5 bases in the middle. Germline CDR1 is SGDLS and CDR2 is YYNGEE. This CDR3 has 13 amino acids. The CDR3 nucleotides read TGTGCCAGCAGCGTTGAGGCTAATGAAAAACTGTTTTTT. Encoded protein: CASSVEANEKLFF.

This chain links TRBV6-2 or TRBV6-3 with TRBJ2-3; tentative D call: TRBD2 (6 bases). The V and J ends lost 6 bases and 6 bases respectively, with 19 bases between them. Germline V gene data show CDR1 as MNHEY and CDR2 as SVGEGT. This CDR3 has 15 amino acids. CDR3 nucleotide sequence: TGTGCCAGCAGAATATTCAGCGGGCCCGACGATACGCAGTATTTT. It translates to CASRIFSGPDDTQYF.

The J gene is TRBJ1-1, the V gene TRBV7-3, with TRBD1 as a possible D gene (5 bases). The V end was cut by 2 bases, the J end by 4 bases, with 8 bases between. CDR1 and CDR2 from the germline V gene are SGHTA and FQGTGA. This CDR3 has 13 residues. CDR3 in DNA: TGTGCCAGCAGCTTATCCGGGGGCACTGAAGCTTTCTTT. This gives the protein CASSLSGGTEAFF. The entire variable domain, with the rest obtained from reference TRBV7-3 and TRBJ1-1, is as follows: GAGVSQTPSNKVTEKGKYVELRCDPISGHTALYWYRQSLGQGPEFLIYFQGTGAADDSGLPNDRFFAVRPEGSVSTLKIQRTERGDSAVYLCASSLSGGTEAFFGQGTRLTVV.

The chain couples TRBV29-1 to TRBJ2-5; D is possibly TRBD2 (5 bases). The germline V gene has CDR1 SQVTM and CDR2 ANQGSEA. V lost 5 bases to trimming and J lost 3 bases, with 13 bases between them. This CDR3 has 13 amino acids. The CDR3 spells CSVSSTGKETQYF. DNA for the CDR3: TGCAGCGTTTCTTCGACGGGGAAAGAGACCCAGTACTTC.

The CDR3 loop is CATSGAGVYNEQFF. The CDR3 DNA sequence: TGTGCCACCAGTGGCGCCGGGGTTTACAATGAGCAGTTCTTC. The chain is built from TRBV24-1 and TRBJ2-1; possibly TRBD2 for D (5 bases). The CDR3 covers 14 residues. V was clipped by 5 bases and J by 4 bases, with 11 bases between them. CDR1 KGHDR and CDR2 SFDVKD come from the germline V gene.

The V gene is TRBV5-1, the J gene TRBJ1-6; D gene unclear. Germline loops: CDR1 SGHRS, CDR2 YFSETQ. V lost 4 bases and J lost 8, with 19 bases in between. The CDR3 contains 16 residues. Written as DNA, the CDR3 is TGCGCCAGCAGCCTACACCGACCGGGAAAGCATTCACCCCTCCACTTT. Its protein product is CASSLHRPGKHSPLHF.

The rearrangement joins TRBV4-3 to TRBJ2-7; the D is unclear. The CDR3 is made up of 13 amino acids. In germline, CDR1 is LGHNA, CDR2 YSLEER. Trimming stripped 0 bases from V and 3 bases from J, with 6 bases between. The CDR3 DNA is TGCGCCAGCAGCCAAGATAACAGCTACGAGCAGTACTTC. Protein sequence: CASSQDNSYEQYF.

The chain has TRBV4-1 and TRBJ1-1; 11 bases fit TRBD1. Trimming at V came to 1 base and at J to 5 bases, leaving 6 bases not matched to a gene. CDR3 length: 16 residues. Germline-derived CDR1 and CDR2 are MGHRA and YSYEKL. CDR3 in amino acids: CASSQGTGGYRTEAFF. DNA for the CDR3: TGCGCCAGCAGCCAAGGGACAGGGGGCTATCGGACTGAAGCTTTCTTT.

This clonotype was recorded a few times. The chain carries TRBV20-1 and TRBJ2-6; TRBD2 matches 11 bases. Germline CDR1 reads DFQATT; CDR2 reads SNEGSKA (reference sequence). J lost 4 bases, V lost 1 base, and 21 bases had no gene match. This CDR3 is 22 amino acids long. The CDR3 loop is CSARAELAGAAAGGEGANVLTF. Written as DNA, the CDR3 is TGCAGTGCTAGAGCTGAACTAGCGGGAGCCGCGGCAGGTGGTGAAGGGGCCAACGTCCTGACTTTC.

This clonotype showed up just a few times. The genes are TRBV4-2 and TRBJ2-1; D may be TRBD1 or TRBD2 (5 bases each). Germline CDR1 LGHNA, CDR2 YNFKEQ. CDR3 length equals 15 residues. With 0 bases removed from V and 8 bases from J, the gap between germline ends came to 14 bases. The CDR3 here is CASSQDVGTADEQFF. The CDR3 nucleotides read TGTGCCAGCAGCCAAGATGTCGGGACCGCGGATGAGCAGTTCTTC.

In its sample, this clonotype was seen many times. This chain links TRBV2 with TRBJ2-1; unclear D gene. Germline V lookup: CDR1 SNHLY, CDR2 FYNNEI. V dropped 4 bases and J dropped 0 bases, with 4 bases sitting between them. The CDR3 covers 13 residues. CDR3 loop: CASSVVSYNEQFF. The DNA for the CDR3 is TGTGCCAGCAGTGTCGTCTCCTACAATGAGCAGTTCTTC. The full variable domain, rest sourced from reference TRBV2 and TRBJ2-1, is EPEVTQTPSHQVTQMGQEVILRCVPISNHLYFYWYRQILGQKVEFLVSFYNNEISEKSEIFDDQFSVERPDGSNFTLKIRSTKLEDSAMYFCASSVVSYNEQFFGPGTRLTVL.

This clonotype was picked up a small number of times. The genes are TRBV18 and TRBJ1-1; D uncertain. CDR3 size: 13 residues. V was trimmed by 5 bases and J by 1 base, leaving 8 bases between them. Germline-derived CDR1 and CDR2 are KGHSH and LQKENI. CDR3 in DNA: TGTGCCAGCTCATCCGCCGAGAACACTGAAGCTTTCTTT. This sequence encodes CASSSAENTEAFF.

This clonotype was seen more than once but under ten times. This chain joins TRBV7-9 and TRBJ2-5, with TRBD2 matching 8 bases. This CDR3 has 15 residues. With 1 base clipped from V and 4 bases from J, the junction kept 5 bases outside the gene matches. Germline V gene data show CDR1 as SEHNR and CDR2 as FQNEAQ (reference sequence). The CDR3 DNA reads TGTGCCAGCAGCTTAGACGGGAGGGCCGGAGAGACCCAGTACTTC. Translating gives CASSLDGRAGETQYF.

The CDR3 sequence: CASSVSPDTQYF. Here the CDR3 DNA reads TGTGCCAGCAGCGTTAGCCCAGATACGCAGTATTTT. The chain couples TRBV9 to TRBJ2-3; D call uncertain. CDR1 is SGDLS, CDR2 YYNGEE, per germline. CDR3 length: 12 residues. The germline V and J ends were trimmed by 2 bases and 4 bases, with 5 bases remaining between them.

There are a few counts of this clonotype. The chain is built from TRBV12-3 or TRBV12-4 and TRBJ2-1, with D perhaps TRBD1 or TRBD2 (6 bases each). V was clipped by 6 bases and J by 8 bases, with 32 bases between them. This CDR3 spans 19 amino acids. The CDR3 region is CASRRTGALMGPLGDEQFF. DNA for the CDR3: TGTGCCAGCAGACGGACGGGGGCACTAATGGGCCCTTTAGGGGATGAGCAGTTCTTC.

The V and J genes are TRBV2 and TRBJ2-1; 9 bases map to TRBD2. Germline trimming cut 6 bases from V and 0 bases from J; bases unmatched to any gene: 9. CDR3 length equals 17 residues. Germline loops: CDR1 SNHLY, CDR2 FYNNEI. In DNA, the CDR3 is TGTGCCAGCAGGGTTTTAGCGGGAGCCTACTCCTACAATGAGCAGTTCTTC. Translating it yields CASRVLAGAYSYNEQFF.

The chain is built from TRBV7-9 and TRBJ2-1, with 10 positions matching TRBD2. V was clipped by 2 bases and J by 7 bases; unmatched bases: 17. Looked up from germline, CDR1 is SEHNR and CDR2 is FQNEAQ (reference sequence). CDR3 length: 19 residues. As DNA, the CDR3 is TGTGCCAGCAGCTTACCTAGCCCCTCTCTAGCGGGGGAACGAAATGAGCAGTTCTTC. Translated: CASSLPSPSLAGERNEQFF.

The genes are TRBV6-5 and TRBJ2-7; D gene uncertain. The CDR3 consists of 12 residues. CDR1 and CDR2 (germline): MNHEY, SVGAGI. The germline V and J ends were trimmed by 0 bases and 6 bases, with 6 bases remaining between them. The CDR3 loop reads CASSYSLGEQYF. The CDR3 region has the DNA TGTGCCAGCAGTTACTCCCTTGGCGAGCAGTACTTC.

The chain employs TRBV6-2 or TRBV6-3 and TRBJ2-7; the match to TRBD2 covers 13 bases. The CDR3 sequence is 16 residues long. Germline-derived CDR1 and CDR2 are MNHEY and SVGEGT. V shed 2 bases and J 6 bases; nucleotides not matched to a gene: 7. CDR3 nucleotide sequence: TGTGCCAGCAGTTACGGGACTAGCGGGACTTTCGGCGAGCAGTACTTC. Amino acids: CASSYGTSGTFGEQYF.

The chain employs TRBV6-2 or TRBV6-3 and TRBJ1-1; D remains ambiguous. The length of the CDR3 is 13 residues. Germline-derived CDR1 and CDR2 are MNHEY and SVGEGT. Trimming cost V 4 bases and J 8 bases, with 14 bases left between them. The CDR3 loop reads CASSWATAVEAFF. The CDR3 DNA follows: TGTGCCAGCAGTTGGGCAACTGCCGTGGAAGCTTTCTTT.

The rearrangement joins TRBV9 to TRBJ2-2; weak D call: TRBD2 (6 bases). CDR3 length equals 15 residues. V lost 2 bases, J lost 1 base, and 9 bases lay in between. CDR1 is SGDLS and CDR2 is YYNGEE in the germline V gene. The CDR3 bases are TGTGCCAGCAGCGTGGGACTTAAGAACACCGGGGAGCTGTTTTTT. Translation gives CASSVGLKNTGELFF.

Of note for this clonotype: The conserved closing phenylalanine or tryptophan is absent in this CDR3, likely reflecting a read error. The gene calls are TRBV4-3 and TRBJ2-7; no clear D gene. The CDR3 contains 15 residues. Trimming pared 1 base from V and 2 bases from J, leaving 12 bases between. CDR1 is LGHNA and CDR2 is YSLEER in the germline V gene. CDR3 region: CASSQGHDGPYEQYY. The CDR3 DNA sequence: TGCGCCAGCAGCCAAGGCCACGACGGCCCCTACGAGCAGTACTAC.

In this sample, this clonotype turned up a few times. The chain has TRBV29-1 and TRBJ1-4; D is undetermined. The CDR3 sequence is 12 residues long. The V and J ends lost 7 bases and 6 bases respectively, with 12 bases between them. Germline V gene sequence: CDR1 SQVTM, CDR2 ANQGSEA. The CDR3 is CSATDFYEKLFF. The DNA of the CDR3 is TGCAGCGCCACAGATTTTTATGAAAAACTGTTTTTT.

The table lists this clonotype with a few counts. This sequence joins TRBV18 and TRBJ2-7; D is unclear. Germline lookup yields CDR1 KGHSH and CDR2 LQKENI. V was pared by 3 bases and J by 2 bases, with 11 bases between. This CDR3 has 14 residues. Here the CDR3 DNA reads TGTGCCAGCTCACCCCCCCATTGGCCCTACGAGCAGTACTTC. Protein product: CASSPPHWPYEQYF. Using reference TRBV18 and TRBJ2-7 for the parts outside the CDR3, the full variable domain is NAGVMQNPRHLVRRRGQEARLRCSPMKGHSHVYWYRQLPEEGLKFMVYLQKENIIDESGMPKERFSAEFPKEGPSILRIQQVVRGDSAAYFCASSPPHWPYEQYFGPGTRLTVT.

This clonotype was recorded a few times. CDR3 loop: CASAGPLGNQPQHF. CDR3 nucleotide sequence: TGTGCCAGCGCCGGACCCCTGGGCAATCAGCCCCAGCATTTT. The V and J genes are TRBV6-2 or TRBV6-3 and TRBJ1-5; D is undetermined. V was pared by 8 bases and J by 2 bases, with 13 bases between. CDR3 length equals 14 residues. Germline CDR1 MNHEY, CDR2 SVGEGT.

The chain combines TRBV12-3 or TRBV12-4 with TRBJ2-5; weak D call: TRBD1 (8 bases). The CDR3 has 15 amino acids. The V and J ends lost 7 bases and 7 bases respectively, with 22 bases between them. The CDR3 DNA is TGTGCCAGCAACCAACAGGGGGGGATAGTCGGGACCCAGTACTTC. Residues: CASNQQGGIVGTQYF.

V gene TRBV25-1 combines with J gene TRBJ1-5; no clear D. The germline gives CDR1 MGHDK, CDR2 SYGVNS. The V end was cut by 6 bases, the J end by 5 bases, with 17 bases between. The CDR3 has 15 residues. The DNA of the CDR3 is TGTGCCAGCAGCTCCTCAGTCGGGTTTGATCAGCCCCAGCATTTT. Encoded protein: CASSSSVGFDQPQHF.

J is TRBJ2-1 and V is TRBV5-1, with D unclear. CDR3 length: 11 amino acids. Germline V gives CDR1 SGHRS, CDR2 YFSETQ. V lost 3 bases, J lost 8 bases, and 6 bases lay in between. The CDR3 coding sequence is TGCGCCAGCAGCTCCTCCGATGAGCAGTTCTTC. Translated, it gives CASSSSDEQFF.